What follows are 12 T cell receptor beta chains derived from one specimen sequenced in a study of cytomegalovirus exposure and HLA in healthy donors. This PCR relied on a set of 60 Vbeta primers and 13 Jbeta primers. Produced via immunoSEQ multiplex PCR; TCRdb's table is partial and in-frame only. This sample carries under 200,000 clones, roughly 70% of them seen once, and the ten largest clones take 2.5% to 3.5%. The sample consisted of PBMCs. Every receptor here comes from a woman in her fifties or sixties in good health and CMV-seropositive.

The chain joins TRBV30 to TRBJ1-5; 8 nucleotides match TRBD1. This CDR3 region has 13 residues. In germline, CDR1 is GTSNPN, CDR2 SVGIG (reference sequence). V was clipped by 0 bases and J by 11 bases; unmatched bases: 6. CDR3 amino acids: CAWSVDRGKAQHF. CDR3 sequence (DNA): TGTGCCTGGAGTGTTGACAGGGGTAAGGCCCAGCATTTT.

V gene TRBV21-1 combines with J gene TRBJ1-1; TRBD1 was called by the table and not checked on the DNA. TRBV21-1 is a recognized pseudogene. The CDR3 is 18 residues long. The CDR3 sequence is CASSKVVKRGFKNTEAFF. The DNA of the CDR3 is TGTGCCAGCAGCAAAGTCGTAAAAAGGGGGTTCAAGAACACTGAAGCTTTCTTT.

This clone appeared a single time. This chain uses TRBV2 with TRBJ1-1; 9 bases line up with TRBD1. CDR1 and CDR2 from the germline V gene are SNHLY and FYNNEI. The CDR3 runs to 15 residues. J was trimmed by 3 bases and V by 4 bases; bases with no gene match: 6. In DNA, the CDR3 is TGTGCCAGCAGTGTAGGGGGGACAGGGTACACTGAAGCTTTCTTT. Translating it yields CASSVGGTGYTEAFF.

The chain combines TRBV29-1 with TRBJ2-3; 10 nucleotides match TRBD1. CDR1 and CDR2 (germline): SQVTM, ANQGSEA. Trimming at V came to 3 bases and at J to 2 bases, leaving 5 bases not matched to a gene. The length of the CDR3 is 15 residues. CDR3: CSVEAGTGDTDTQYF. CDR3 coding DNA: TGCAGCGTTGAGGCGGGGACAGGGGACACAGATACGCAGTATTTT.

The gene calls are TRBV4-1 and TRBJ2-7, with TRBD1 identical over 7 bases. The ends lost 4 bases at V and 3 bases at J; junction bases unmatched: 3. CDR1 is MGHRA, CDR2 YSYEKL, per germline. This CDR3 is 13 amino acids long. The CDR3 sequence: CASSRRDSYEQYF. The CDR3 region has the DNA TGCGCCAGCAGCCGCAGGGACAGCTACGAGCAGTACTTC.

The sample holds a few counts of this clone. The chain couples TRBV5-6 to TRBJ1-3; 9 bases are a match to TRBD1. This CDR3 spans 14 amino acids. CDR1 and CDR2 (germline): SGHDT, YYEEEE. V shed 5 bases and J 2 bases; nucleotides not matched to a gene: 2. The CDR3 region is CASRTGGAGNTIYF. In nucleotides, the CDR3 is TGTGCCAGCAGGACAGGGGGAGCTGGAAACACCATATATTTT.

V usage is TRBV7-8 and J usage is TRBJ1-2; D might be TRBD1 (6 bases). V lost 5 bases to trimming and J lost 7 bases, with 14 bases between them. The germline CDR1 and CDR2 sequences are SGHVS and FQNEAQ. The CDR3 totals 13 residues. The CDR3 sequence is CASSPDRSSGYTF. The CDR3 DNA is TGTGCCAGCAGCCCCGACAGGTCTTCTGGCTACACCTTC.

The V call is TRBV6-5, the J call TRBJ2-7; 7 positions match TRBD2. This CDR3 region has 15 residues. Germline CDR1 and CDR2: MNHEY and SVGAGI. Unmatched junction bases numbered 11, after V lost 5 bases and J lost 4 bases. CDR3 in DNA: TGTGCCAGCAGTCGGAGCGGGGCGGGGATATACGAGCAGTACTTC. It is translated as CASSRSGAGIYEQYF.

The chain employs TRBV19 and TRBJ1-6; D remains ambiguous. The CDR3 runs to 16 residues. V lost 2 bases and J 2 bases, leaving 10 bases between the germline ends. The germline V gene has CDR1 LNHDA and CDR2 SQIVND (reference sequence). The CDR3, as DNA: TGTGCCAGTAGTATATATCGGAGCACCTATAATTCACCCCTCCACTTT. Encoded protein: CASSIYRSTYNSPLHF.

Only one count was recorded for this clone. The DNA for the CDR3 is TGTGCCAGCTCTCAACAGGGGGGCTCCTACAATGAGCAGTTCTTC. It is translated as CASSQQGGSYNEQFF. The chain is built from TRBV18 and TRBJ2-1; TRBD1 agrees at 8 bases. Germline-derived CDR1 and CDR2 are KGHSH and LQKENI. With 6 bases clipped from V and 0 bases from J, the junction kept 4 bases outside the gene matches. The CDR3 is 15 amino acids.

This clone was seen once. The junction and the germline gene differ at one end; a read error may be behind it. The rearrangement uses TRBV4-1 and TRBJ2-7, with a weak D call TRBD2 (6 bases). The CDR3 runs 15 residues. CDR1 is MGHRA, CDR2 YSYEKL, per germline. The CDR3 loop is CASSQDRTNSYEQYF. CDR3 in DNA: TGTGCCAGCAGCCAAGATCGGACTAACTCCTACGAGCAGTACTTC.

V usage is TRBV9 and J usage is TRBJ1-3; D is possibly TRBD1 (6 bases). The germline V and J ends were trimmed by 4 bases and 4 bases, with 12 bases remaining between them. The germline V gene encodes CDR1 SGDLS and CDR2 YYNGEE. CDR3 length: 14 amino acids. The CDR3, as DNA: TGTGCCAGCAGCCCACAGGGATACGGAAACACCATATATTTT. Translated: CASSPQGYGNTIYF.